These T cell receptor beta chains were read from a single sample in a study of Ad26.COV2.S vaccination and SARS-CoV-2 variants. Sequenced by immunoSEQ multiplex PCR; TCRdb stores in-frame clones only, minus some. The table records about 400,000 clones, 80% to 90% of them present only once. The starting material was peripheral blood, obtained in a trial of Ad26.COV2.S vaccine versus placebo. The origin of the receptors is a person aged 18-60 years who received the Ad26.COV2.S COVID-19 vaccine or a placebo. CDR3s include the opening cysteine and the closing phenylalanine or tryptophan. The order of the fields is CDR3 protein, CDR3 DNA, J gene, D gene, clone size, V gene. The D gene is left open where the match is weak. Size values are once, few and many counts, or a class for expanded clones, and some rows have none.

CDR3: CASSIEPAGGRGYTF; DNA: TGTGCCAGTAGTATAGAGCCAGCAGGCGGACGGGGCTACACCTTC; J: TRBJ1-2; D: NA; size: few; V: TRBV19
CDR3: CASSLGTGLRDGYTF; DNA: TGTGCCAGCAGTTTAGGGACAGGCCTAAGGGATGGCTACACCTTC; J: TRBJ1-2; D: TRBD1; size: once; V: TRBV27
CDR3: CASEGVGLYGYTF; DNA: TGTGCCAGTGAAGGTGTTGGGCTCTATGGCTACACCTTC; J: TRBJ1-2; D: NA; size: NA; V: TRBV11-2
CDR3: CASRRQGELNTEAFF; DNA: TGTGCCAGCAGGAGACAGGGGGAACTGAACACTGAAGCTTTCTTT; J: TRBJ1-1; D: TRBD1; size: NA; V: TRBV5-5
CDR3: CASRPDKLSYNEQFF; DNA: TGCGCCAGCAGACCGGACAAGCTGTCCTACAATGAGCAGTTCTTC; J: TRBJ2-1; D: NA; size: NA; V: TRBV5-1
CDR3: CASRTLAGSYEQYF; DNA: TGTGCCAGCAGGACCCTAGCGGGGTCCTACGAGCAGTACTTC; J: TRBJ2-7; D: TRBD2; size: NA; V: TRBV11-2
CDR3: CASSPTSGRTDTQYF; DNA: TGTGCCAGCAGCCCGACTAGCGGGAGGACAGATACGCAGTATTTT; J: TRBJ2-3; D: TRBD2; size: NA; V: TRBV14
CDR3: CASTDPGQGDQPQHF; DNA: TGTGCCAGTACCGATCCGGGACAGGGAGATCAGCCCCAGCATTTT; J: TRBJ1-5; D: TRBD1; size: NA; V: TRBV19
CDR3: CASSATDIQETQYF; DNA: TGTGCCAGCAGTGCGACCGATATACAAGAGACCCAGTACTTC; J: TRBJ2-5; D: NA; size: NA; V: TRBV2
CDR3: CASSSRTGSPYEQYF; DNA: TGTGCCAGCAGTTCTCGGACAGGGAGTCCCTACGAGCAGTACTTC; J: TRBJ2-7; D: TRBD1; size: NA; V: TRBV6-2/TRBV6-3
CDR3: CASSVVRPPGANVLTF; DNA: TGTGCCAGCAGCGTAGTCAGACCCCCTGGGGCCAACGTCCTGACTTTC; J: TRBJ2-6; D: NA; size: NA; V: TRBV9
CDR3: CASSLRSGWDNTEAFF; DNA: TGTGCCAGCAGCTTGAGGTCAGGGTGGGATAACACTGAAGCTTTCTTT; J: TRBJ1-1; D: NA; size: NA; V: TRBV5-6
CDR3: CASSTRDSRSTDTQYF; DNA: TGTGCCAGCAGTACTCGGGACTCGAGAAGCACAGATACGCAGTATTTT; J: TRBJ2-3; D: NA; size: few; V: TRBV6-2/TRBV6-3
CDR3: CASSLAGSPGNTIYF; DNA: TGCGCCAGCAGCTTGGCGGGTTCCCCTGGAAACACCATATATTTT; J: TRBJ1-3; D: NA; size: NA; V: TRBV5-1
CDR3: CASSPFGGGGNTIYF; DNA: TGTGCCAGTAGTCCCTTCGGGGGAGGGGGAAACACCATATATTTT; J: TRBJ1-3; D: NA; size: NA; V: TRBV19
CDR3: CASSPLGLEKAFF; DNA: TGTGCCAGCAGCCCGCTCGGCTTAGAAAAGGCTTTCTTT; J: TRBJ1-1; D: NA; size: NA; V: TRBV6-5
CDR3: CASSSSGTGQREAFF; DNA: TGTGCCAGCAGCTCGTCCGGGACAGGGCAGAGAGAAGCTTTCTTT; J: TRBJ1-1; D: TRBD1; size: NA; V: TRBV11-2
CDR3: CASSQDEKTQYF; DNA: TGTGCCAGCAGCCAAGATGAGAAGACCCAGTACTTC; J: TRBJ2-5; D: NA; size: NA; V: TRBV3-1/TRBV3-2
CDR3: CASSQVRLAASGAQYF; DNA: TGCGCCAGCAGCCAAGTGCGGCTAGCGGCCTCGGGGGCCCAGTACTTC; J: TRBJ2-5; D: TRBD2; size: NA; V: TRBV4-1
CDR3: CASSLSEGWGETQYF; DNA: TGCGCCAGCAGCCTATCGGAGGGTTGGGGAGAGACCCAGTACTTC; J: TRBJ2-5; D: NA; size: NA; V: TRBV4-1
CDR3: CASSEAYRIWAGGRGTQYF; DNA: TGTGCCAGCAGTGAAGCCTACCGGATTTGGGCGGGAGGGCGAGGTACGCAGTATTTT; J: TRBJ2-3; D: TRBD2; size: NA; V: TRBV6-1
CDR3: CSVEDPNRDSPDTQYF; DNA: TGCAGCGTTGAAGATCCCAACCGGGACAGCCCTGATACGCAGTATTTT; J: TRBJ2-3; D: TRBD1; size: NA; V: TRBV29-1
CDR3: CASRPGQGGGYTF; DNA: TGTGCCAGCAGACCCGGACAGGGAGGCGGCTACACCTTC; J: TRBJ1-2; D: TRBD1; size: NA; V: TRBV28
CDR3: CASSFTSGEYNEQFF; DNA: TGTGCCAGCAGCTTCACTAGCGGGGAATACAATGAGCAGTTCTTC; J: TRBJ2-1; D: TRBD2; size: NA; V: TRBV7-7
CDR3: CASKSGGNYGYTF; DNA: TGTGCCAGCAAATCGGGAGGGAACTATGGCTACACCTTC; J: TRBJ1-2; D: NA; size: once; V: TRBV6-5
CDR3: CASSFPGQGQETQYF; DNA: TGTGCCAGCAGCTTTCCGGGACAGGGACAAGAGACCCAGTACTTC; J: TRBJ2-5; D: TRBD1; size: NA; V: TRBV5-4
CDR3: CASSVGARYEQYF; DNA: TGTGCCAGCAGCGTAGGCGCTAGATACGAGCAGTACTTC; J: TRBJ2-7; D: NA; size: few; V: TRBV9
CDR3: CASTNPGVDTQYF; DNA: TGTGCCAGCACCAACCCAGGGGTTGATACGCAGTATTTT; J: TRBJ2-3; D: NA; size: NA; V: TRBV6-5
CDR3: CASSLGGQGSGYTF; DNA: TGTGCCAGCAGCTTAGGGGGACAGGGCTCTGGCTACACCTTC; J: TRBJ1-2; D: TRBD1; size: NA; V: TRBV7-2
CDR3: CATSLQGKTGELFF; DNA: TGTGCCACCAGTCTGCAGGGGAAGACCGGGGAGCTGTTTTTT; J: TRBJ2-2; D: NA; size: NA; V: TRBV24-1
CDR3: CASSESLPGGDYEQYF; DNA: TGTGCCAGCAGTGAATCCCTCCCGGGGGGGGACTACGAGCAGTACTTC; J: TRBJ2-7; D: TRBD2; size: NA; V: TRBV25-1
CDR3: CASRRTSGGASYEQYF; DNA: TGTGCCAGCAGAAGGACTAGCGGGGGGGCCTCCTACGAGCAGTACTTC; J: TRBJ2-7; D: TRBD2; size: NA; V: TRBV27
CDR3: CAWTGLPPSTSGGQGETQYF; DNA: TGTGCCTGGACTGGACTCCCTCCTTCTACTAGCGGGGGCCAGGGAGAGACCCAGTACTTC; J: TRBJ2-5; D: TRBD2; size: NA; V: TRBV30
CDR3: CASSSQTSGNTIYF; DNA: TGTGCCAGCAGTTCACAAACCTCTGGAAACACCATATATTTT; J: TRBJ1-3; D: NA; size: NA; V: TRBV28
CDR3: CASSIRAPKGSYEQYF; DNA: TGTGCCAGTAGTATCCGGGCCCCGAAGGGCTCCTACGAGCAGTACTTC; J: TRBJ2-7; D: NA; size: few; V: TRBV19
CDR3: CASTSRTGEHF; DNA: TGTGCCAGCACTTCTCGGACAGGGGAGCACTTC; J: TRBJ2-4; D: TRBD1; size: NA; V: TRBV6-6
CDR3: CASSLALGANTEAFF; DNA: TGTGCCAGCAGCCTCGCCCTGGGGGCGAACACTGAAGCTTTCTTT; J: TRBJ1-1; D: NA; size: NA; V: TRBV14
CDR3: CASSRIGGGPLEQYF; DNA: TGTGCCAGCAGCCGTATCGGGGGGGGCCCCCTAGAGCAGTACTTC; J: TRBJ2-7; D: TRBD2; size: NA; V: TRBV5-6
CDR3: CASSLEGLGGHEQYF; DNA: TGTGCCAGCAGCTTAGAGGGACTAGGAGGGCACGAGCAGTACTTC; J: TRBJ2-7; D: TRBD2; size: NA; V: TRBV7-2
CDR3: CASSLRGLAVNIQYF; DNA: TGTGCCAGCAGCTTAAGGGGACTAGCGGTTAACATTCAGTACTTC; J: TRBJ2-4; D: TRBD2; size: NA; V: TRBV11-3
CDR3: CSLRSDTEAFF; DNA: TGCAGCCTTAGGAGCGATACTGAAGCTTTCTTT; J: TRBJ1-1; D: NA; size: NA; V: TRBV29-1
CDR3: CASSEHANALLNYGYTF; DNA: TGTGCCAGCAGTGAACACGCCAACGCTCTGCTTAACTATGGCTACACCTTC; J: TRBJ1-2; D: NA; size: NA; V: TRBV6-1
CDR3: CASSLGQDREQFF; DNA: TGTGCCAGCAGCTTAGGACAGGATCGGGAGCAGTTCTTC; J: TRBJ2-1; D: NA; size: NA; V: TRBV7-2
CDR3: CASDRGQDNEQFF; DNA: TGTGCCAGCGACAGGGGACAGGACAATGAGCAGTTCTTC; J: TRBJ2-1; D: TRBD1; size: NA; V: TRBV2
CDR3: CSVRETYGYTF; DNA: TGCAGCGTTCGGGAGACCTATGGCTACACCTTC; J: TRBJ1-2; D: NA; size: NA; V: TRBV29-1
CDR3: CASSLGSVADTQYF; DNA: TGTGCCAGCAGCTTAGGGAGCGTAGCAGATACGCAGTATTTT; J: TRBJ2-3; D: NA; size: NA; V: TRBV7-9
CDR3: CASKERTAGHYEQYF; DNA: TGTGCCAGCAAGGAGAGGACGGCGGGCCACTACGAGCAGTACTTC; J: TRBJ2-7; D: NA; size: NA; V: TRBV27
CDR3: CASSSRGAETQYF; DNA: TGTGCCAGCAGCTCGCGGGGGGCAGAGACCCAGTACTTC; J: TRBJ2-5; D: TRBD2; size: NA; V: TRBV5-6
CDR3: CASSLETGAGYTF; DNA: TGTGCCAGCAGCTTAGAGACAGGGGCTGGCTACACCTTC; J: TRBJ1-2; D: TRBD1; size: once; V: TRBV7-9
CDR3: CASSHRTSGGEVNTGELFF; DNA: TGCGCCAGCAGCCATAGAACTAGCGGGGGGGAGGTAAACACCGGGGAGCTGTTTTTT; J: TRBJ2-2; D: TRBD2; size: NA; V: TRBV4-3
CDR3: CASSQIRLAGQQYF; DNA: TGCGCCAGCAGCCAAATAAGACTAGCGGGCCAGCAGTACTTC; J: TRBJ2-7; D: TRBD2; size: few; V: TRBV4-1